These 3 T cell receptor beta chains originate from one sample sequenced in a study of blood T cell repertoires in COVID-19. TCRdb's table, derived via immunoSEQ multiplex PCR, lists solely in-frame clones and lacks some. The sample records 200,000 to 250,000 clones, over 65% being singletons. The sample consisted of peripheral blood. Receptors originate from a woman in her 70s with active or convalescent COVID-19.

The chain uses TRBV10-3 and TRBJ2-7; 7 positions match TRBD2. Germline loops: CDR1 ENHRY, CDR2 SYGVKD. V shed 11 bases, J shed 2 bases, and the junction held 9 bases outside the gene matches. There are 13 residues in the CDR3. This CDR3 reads CAGGGGVTYEQYF. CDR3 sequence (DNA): TGTGCCGGGGGGGGAGGCGTGACCTACGAGCAGTACTTC.

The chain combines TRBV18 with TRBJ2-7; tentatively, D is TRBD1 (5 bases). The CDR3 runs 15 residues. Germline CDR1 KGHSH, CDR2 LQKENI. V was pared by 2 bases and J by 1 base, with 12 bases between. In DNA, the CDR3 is TGTGCCAGCTCACCAGCAGGGCAGGCTTCCTACGAGCAGTACTTC. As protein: CASSPAGQASYEQYF. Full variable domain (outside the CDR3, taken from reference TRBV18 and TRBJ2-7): NAGVMQNPRHLVRRRGQEARLRCSPMKGHSHVYWYRQLPEEGLKFMVYLQKENIIDESGMPKERFSAEFPKEGPSILRIQQVVRGDSAAYFCASSPAGQASYEQYFGPGTRLTVT.

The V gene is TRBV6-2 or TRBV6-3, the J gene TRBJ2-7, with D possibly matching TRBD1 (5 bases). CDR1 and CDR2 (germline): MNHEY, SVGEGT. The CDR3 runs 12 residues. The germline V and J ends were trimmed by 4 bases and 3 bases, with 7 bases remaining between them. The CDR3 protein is CASSFGHYEQYF. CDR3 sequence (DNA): TGTGCCAGCAGTTTCGGACACTACGAGCAGTACTTC.